This T cell receptor (beta chain) was obtained from a study of T cell responses to AZD1222 COVID-19 vaccine. Sequencing used immunoSEQ multiplex PCR; TCRdb keeps in-frame clones, though not all of them. Counted here are more than 80,000 clones, roughly 88% occurring once; the ten biggest clones make up roughly 5.2%. Findings and caveats of the study: Repertoires were obtained solely post-peak T cell response. White British ancestry dominated among donors, who included more females, and clonal diversity was possibly underestimated. Targeting of unmutated variant regions was reportedly seen in nearly half of spike-specific TCRs.

As to this clone: The antigen remains unidentified.

This material consisted of peripheral blood, taken on day 0 of AZD1222 vaccination. This receptor was obtained from an adult in good health.

This CDR3 reads CSVPGMGGYTF. In DNA form, the CDR3 reads TGCAGTGTTCCAGGGATGGGTGGCTACACCTTC. V is TRBV20-1 and J is TRBJ1-2; possible D gene TRBD1, 5 bases. The V gene's germline CDR1 is DFQATT and CDR2 SNEGSKA (reference sequence). The CDR3 spans 11 residues. V lost 7 bases and J 7 bases, leaving 13 bases between the germline ends.